The 15 T cell receptor beta chains in this list originate from one sample, sequenced in a study of T cell repertoires in cytomegalovirus infection. From the reads, TCRdb called clonotypes with MiXCR, one entry per CDR3 protein. The sample contains more than 400,000 distinct CDR3 sequences, about 30% of which appear only once. Sequenced: PBMCs. All receptors derive from a human donor in good health (CMV status not recorded). Some clones in this sample may be carry-over from other donors' samples.

This chain joins TRBV6-4 and TRBJ2-1; maybe TRBD1 (8 bases). From germline, CDR1 is MRHNA and CDR2 SNTAGT. The CDR3 is made up of 13 amino acids. Trimming shortened V by 4 bases and J by 10 bases, and 14 bases separated the two germline ends. CDR3: CASSGDRGGEQFF. Written as DNA, the CDR3 is TGTGCCAGCAGTGGCGACAGGGGAGGGGAGCAGTTCTTC.

A remark on this clonotype: A much more abundant neighbour one base away suggests this may be a read error. The V and J genes are TRBV7-2 and TRBJ2-1; D may be TRBD2 (6 bases). The CDR3 consists of 14 residues. Germline V CDR1 and CDR2: SGHTA, FQGNSA. With 3 bases removed from V and 6 bases from J, the gap between germline ends came to 12 bases. The CDR3 loop is CASSFGGYCNEQFF. DNA of the CDR3: TGTGCCAGCAGCTTTGGGGGGTACTGCAATGAGCAGTTCTTC.

V gene TRBV4-1 combines with J gene TRBJ1-1; 8 bases are shared with TRBD1. There are 14 residues in the CDR3. V shed 1 base, J shed 8 bases, and the junction held 6 bases outside the gene matches. The V gene's germline CDR1 is MGHRA and CDR2 YSYEKL. This chain's CDR3 is CASSQGTGNSEAFF. The CDR3 coding sequence is TGCGCCAGCAGCCAAGGGACAGGGAATTCGGAAGCTTTCTTT.

This clonotype has only a few counts. The genes are TRBV7-8 and TRBJ1-1; D is unclear. Germline V gene sequence: CDR1 SGHVS, CDR2 FQNEAQ. The CDR3 has 17 amino acids. V lost 3 bases and J 8 bases, leaving 25 bases between the germline ends. The CDR3 DNA follows: TGTGCCAGCAGCTTGTCCTATTCGATGCCACCAAGACTCGAAGCTTTCTTT. This codes for CASSLSYSMPPRLEAFF.

The rearrangement uses TRBV7-6 and TRBJ1-1; no clear D gene. CDR1 is SGHVS and CDR2 is FNYEAQ in the germline V gene. The V and J ends lost 5 bases and 11 bases respectively, with 21 bases between them. CDR3 size: 14 residues. The CDR3 DNA is TGTGCCAGCAGCACCCGGGCAGCATCAGTGGACGCTTTCTTT. It encodes CASSTRAASVDAFF.

In the case of this clonotype: One base away lies a much larger clone, so this may be a sequencing read error. The gene calls are TRBV12-3 or TRBV12-4 and TRBJ1-5; D is possibly TRBD1 (5 bases). The CDR3 extends over 14 amino acids. Between the trimmed V and J ends, which lost 6 bases and 3 bases, there was a span of 12 bases. CDR3 amino acids: CASRETVDNQPQHF. The CDR3 bases are TGTGCCAGCAGGGAGACAGTCGACAATCAGCCCCAGCATTTT.

The chain is built from TRBV12-3 or TRBV12-4 and TRBJ2-1; D remains unclear. V shed 7 bases and J shed 4 bases, with 8 bases lying between them. The CDR3 contains 12 residues. Written as DNA, the CDR3 is TGTGCCAGCATTGGGCTATACAATGAGCAGTTCTTC. Translated, it gives CASIGLYNEQFF.

The rearrangement joins TRBV7-9 to TRBJ1-1; TRBD1 agrees at 10 bases. This CDR3 has 14 residues. The J segment lost 10 bases and the V segment lost 6 bases, leaving 11 bases of the junction unmatched. Looked up from germline, CDR1 is SEHNR and CDR2 is FQNEAQ (reference sequence). The CDR3 loop reads CASSKSGTGEGAFF. In nucleotides, the CDR3 is TGTGCCAGCAGTAAGTCCGGGACAGGGGAGGGAGCTTTCTTT. Supplemented by reference TRBV7-9 and TRBJ1-1, the full variable domain reads DTGVSQNPRHKITKRGQNVTFRCDPISEHNRLYWYRQTLGQGPEFLTYFQNEAQLEKSRLLSDRFSAERPKGSFSTLEIQRTEQGDSAMYLCASSKSGTGEGAFFGQGTRLTVV.

This clonotype was counted between two and nine times. The genes are TRBV15 and TRBJ2-5; D is undetermined. This CDR3 is built from 12 residues. Germline loops: CDR1 LNHNV, CDR2 YYDKDF (reference sequence). Trimming removed 0 bases at V and 5 bases at J, with 4 bases between. The CDR3 spells CATSRDSETQYF. For the CDR3, the DNA is TGTGCCACCAGCAGAGATTCGGAGACCCAGTACTTC.

There are many counts of this clonotype. The chain recombines TRBV7-9 with TRBJ1-1; TRBD1 might be the D (6 bases). Germline CDR1 is SEHNR and CDR2 is FQNEAQ (reference sequence). The CDR3 is 12 amino acids. V dropped 8 bases and J dropped 1 base, with 8 bases sitting between them. CDR3 nucleotide sequence: TGTGCCAGCCGGGGGGCGAACACTGAAGCTTTCTTT. This translates into CASRGANTEAFF.

This clonotype has ten or more counts. The V gene is TRBV7-2, the J gene TRBJ2-5; D gene unclear. Germline V gene sequence: CDR1 SGHTA, CDR2 FQGNSA. Trimming cost V 1 base and J 6 bases, with 6 bases left between them. This CDR3 is 12 amino acids long. Here the CDR3 reads CASSLEGQTQYF. The CDR3 nucleotides read TGTGCCAGCAGCTTAGAAGGACAGACCCAGTACTTC. Full variable domain (remainder filled in from reference TRBV7-2 and TRBJ2-5): GAGVSQSPSNKVTEKGKDVELRCDPISGHTALYWYRQSLGQGLEFLIYFQGNSAPDKSGLPSDRFSAERTGGSVSTLTIQRTQQEDSAVYLCASSLEGQTQYFGPGTRLLVL.

The rearrangement joins TRBV19 to TRBJ2-1; 8 nucleotides match TRBD1. The CDR3 consists of 14 residues. The V and J ends lost 2 bases and 7 bases, in that order; junction bases with no gene match: 4. Germline V CDR1 and CDR2: LNHDA, SQIVND (reference sequence). CDR3 amino acids: CASSITGGLNEQFF. The CDR3 DNA reads as TGTGCCAGTAGTATAACAGGGGGGCTGAATGAGCAGTTCTTC.

The chain has TRBV7-2 and TRBJ1-2; D may be TRBD1 (5 bases). V was cut by 5 bases and J by 4 bases, with 8 bases left in between. The CDR3 has 12 amino acids. Germline V gene lookup returns CDR1 SGHTA and CDR2 FQGNSA. The DNA for the CDR3 is TGTGCCAGCAGCCTACAGGCCTATGGCTACACCTTC. Amino acid sequence: CASSLQAYGYTF.

This clonotype was found a few times. V and J are TRBV11-1 and TRBJ2-3, with D maybe TRBD2 (6 bases). This CDR3 has 14 residues. The V gene's germline CDR1 is SGHAT and CDR2 FQDESV (reference sequence). Trimming took 1 base from V and 6 from J, leaving 11 bases between them. CDR3 protein: CASSLDGGDDTQYF. The CDR3 DNA reads TGTGCCAGCAGCTTAGACGGAGGGGACGATACGCAGTATTTT.

The V call is TRBV12-3 or TRBV12-4, the J call TRBJ2-7; 13 nucleotides match TRBD2. Germline trimming cut 5 bases from V and 6 bases from J; bases unmatched to any gene: 10. This CDR3 comprises 16 residues. The DNA of the CDR3 is TGTGCCAGCAGTACACATGGGACTAGCGGGATCTCCGAGCAGTACTTC. This codes for CASSTHGTSGISEQYF.